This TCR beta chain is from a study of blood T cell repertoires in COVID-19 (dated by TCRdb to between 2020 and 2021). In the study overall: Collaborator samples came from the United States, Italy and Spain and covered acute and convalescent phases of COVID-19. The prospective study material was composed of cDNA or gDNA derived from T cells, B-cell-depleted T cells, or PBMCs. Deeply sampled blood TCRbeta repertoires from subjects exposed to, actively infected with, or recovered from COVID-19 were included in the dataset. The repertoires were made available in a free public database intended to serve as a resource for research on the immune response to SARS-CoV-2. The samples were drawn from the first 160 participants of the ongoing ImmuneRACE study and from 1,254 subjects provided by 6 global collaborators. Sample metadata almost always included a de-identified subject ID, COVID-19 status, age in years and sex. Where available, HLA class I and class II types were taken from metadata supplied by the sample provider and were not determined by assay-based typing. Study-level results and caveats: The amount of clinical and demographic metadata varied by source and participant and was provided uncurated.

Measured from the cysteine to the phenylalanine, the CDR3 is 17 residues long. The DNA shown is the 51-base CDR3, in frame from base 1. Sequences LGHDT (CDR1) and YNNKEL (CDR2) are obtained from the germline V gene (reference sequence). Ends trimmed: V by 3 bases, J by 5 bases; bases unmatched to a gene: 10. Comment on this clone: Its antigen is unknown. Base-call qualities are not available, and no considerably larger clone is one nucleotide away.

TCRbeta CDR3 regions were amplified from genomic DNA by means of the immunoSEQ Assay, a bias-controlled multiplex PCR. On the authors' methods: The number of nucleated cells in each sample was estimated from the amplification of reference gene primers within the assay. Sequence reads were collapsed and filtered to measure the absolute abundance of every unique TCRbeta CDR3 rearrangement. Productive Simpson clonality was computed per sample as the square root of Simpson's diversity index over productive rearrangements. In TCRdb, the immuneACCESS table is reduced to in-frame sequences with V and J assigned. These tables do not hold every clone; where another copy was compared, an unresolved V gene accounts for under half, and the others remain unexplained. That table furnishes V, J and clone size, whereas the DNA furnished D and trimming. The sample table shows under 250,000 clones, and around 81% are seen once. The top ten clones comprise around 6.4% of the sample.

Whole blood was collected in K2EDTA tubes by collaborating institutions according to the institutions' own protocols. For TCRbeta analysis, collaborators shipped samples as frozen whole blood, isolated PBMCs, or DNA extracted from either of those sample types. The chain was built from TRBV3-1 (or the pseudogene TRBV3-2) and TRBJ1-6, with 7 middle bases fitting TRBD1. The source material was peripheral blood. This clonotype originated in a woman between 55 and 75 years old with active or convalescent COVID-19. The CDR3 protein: CASSQAGTDSDNSPLHF. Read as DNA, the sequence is TGTGCCAGCAGCCAGGCCGGGACAGACTCGGATAATTCACCCCTCCACTTT.